This T cell receptor (beta chain) came from a study of blood T cell repertoires in COVID-19. As for the study in general: Italy, Spain and the United States were the sources of the convalescent and acute COVID-19 samples. Nucleic acid was either cDNA or gDNA, and it came from T cells, B-cell-depleted T cells, or PBMCs.

Source study methods: For nucleated cells, counts were estimated from reference gene primer amplification. The data were produced by immunoSEQ multiplex PCR, yet TCRdb's version contains in-frame clones alone and is incomplete. Clonal size and the V and J genes are those of that table, whereas D and trimming came from the DNA. The sample has almost 250,000 clones; roughly 86% are singletons. The CDR3 is 14 amino acids. V shed 0 bases and J shed 6 bases, with 9 bases lying between them. CDR1 SEHNR and CDR2 FQNEAQ come from the germline V gene (reference sequence). The sequenced sample consisted of peripheral blood. This clonotype was obtained from a woman older than 75 with COVID-19, enrolled during active disease. The chain combines TRBV7-9 with TRBJ2-1; D is perhaps TRBD1 (6 bases). CDR3 sequence: CASSLAIGGNEQFF. CDR3 in DNA: TGTGCCAGCAGCTTAGCCATAGGGGGCAATGAGCAGTTCTTC. Full variable domain (rest looked up from reference TRBV7-9 and TRBJ2-1): DTGVSQNPRHKITKRGQNVTFRCDPISEHNRLYWYRQTLGQGPEFLTYFQNEAQLEKSRLLSDRFSAERPKGSFSTLEIQRTEQGDSAMYLCASSLAIGGNEQFFGPGTRLTVL.